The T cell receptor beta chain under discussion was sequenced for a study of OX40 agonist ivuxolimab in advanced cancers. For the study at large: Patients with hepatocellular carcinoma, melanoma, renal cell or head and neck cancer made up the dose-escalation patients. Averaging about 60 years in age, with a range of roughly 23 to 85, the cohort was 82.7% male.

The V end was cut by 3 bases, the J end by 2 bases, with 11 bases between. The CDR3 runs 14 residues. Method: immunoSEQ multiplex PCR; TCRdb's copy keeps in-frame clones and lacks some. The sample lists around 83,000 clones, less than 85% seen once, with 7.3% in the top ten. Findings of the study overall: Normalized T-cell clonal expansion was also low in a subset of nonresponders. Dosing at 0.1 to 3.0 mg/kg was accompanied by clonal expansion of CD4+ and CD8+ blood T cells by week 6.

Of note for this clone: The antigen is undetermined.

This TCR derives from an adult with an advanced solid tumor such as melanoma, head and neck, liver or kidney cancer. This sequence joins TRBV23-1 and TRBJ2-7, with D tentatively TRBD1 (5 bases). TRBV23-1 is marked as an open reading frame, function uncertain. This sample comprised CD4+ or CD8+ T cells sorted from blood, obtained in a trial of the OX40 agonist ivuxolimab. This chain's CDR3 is CASSHKGPAYEQYF. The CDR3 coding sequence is TGCGCCAGCAGTCACAAGGGGCCCGCCTACGAGCAGTACTTC.